The next 12 T cell receptor beta chains were all read from a single sample in a study of low-dose radiotherapy and immunotherapy resistance in tumors. The time point: before trial treatment. cDNA synthesis used a TRAV/TRBV-specific primer set for both chains. PCR amplification of the TCRs was performed with Phusion for 20 PCR cycles, and it relied on a constant-region primer together with a V-primer adapter. TCRdb re-called the reads with MiXCR, one entry per CDR3 protein. In the table there are tens of thousands of distinct CDR3 sequences, around a third of which are singletons. The sample here was PBMCs, taken before treatment. The receptor set was obtained from a female donor with ovarian cancer.

CDR3 nucleotides: TGTGCCAGTAGGCTGGCCGAAGCCCATGATGAGCAGTTCTTC. This encodes CASRLAEAHDEQFF. V and J are TRBV28 and TRBJ2-1; D unclear. The V gene's germline CDR1 is MDHEN and CDR2 SYDVKM. This CDR3 is 14 amino acids long. The V and J ends lost 9 bases and 8 bases respectively, with 20 bases between them. Looking up the rest from reference TRBV28 and TRBJ2-1 gives the full variable domain: DVKVTQSSRYLVKRTGEKVFLECVQDMDHENMFWYRQDPGLGLRLIYFSYDVKMKEKGDIPEGYSVSREKKERFSLILESASTNQTSMYLCASRLAEAHDEQFFGPGTRLTVL.

The genes are TRBV5-4 and TRBJ2-1; 9 nucleotides match TRBD1. V trimming: 3 bases; J trimming: 6 bases; junction bases outside the gene matches: 10. The CDR3 extends over 16 amino acids. Germline V CDR1 and CDR2: SGHNT, YYREEE (reference sequence). CDR3 bases: TGTGCCAGCAGCTCCTCCGGGACAGGGTCCCTCAATGAGCAGTTCTTC. Its protein is CASSSSGTGSLNEQFF.

CDR3 in amino acids: CAWTRDRGRGPPLHF. CDR3 coding DNA: TGTGCCTGGACCAGGGACAGGGGTAGAGGGCCACCCCTCCACTTT. The rearrangement joins TRBV30 to TRBJ1-6, with 10 bases fitting TRBD1. From germline, CDR1 is GTSNPN and CDR2 SVGIG (reference sequence). J gave up 11 bases and V 4 bases, and 11 bases lay outside the gene matches. The CDR3 has 15 amino acids. The full variable domain, with the rest looked up from reference TRBV30 and TRBJ1-6, is SQTIHQWPATLVQPVGSPLSLECTVEGTSNPNLYWYRQAAGRGLQLLFYSVGIGQISSEVPQNLSASRPQDRQFILSSKKLLLSDSGFYLCAWTRDRGRGPPLHFGNGTRLTVT.

At least ten counts were recorded for this clonotype. This chain links TRBV20-1 with TRBJ2-7; 7 bases line up with TRBD1. The length of the CDR3 is 14 residues. V lost 0 bases to trimming and J lost 2 bases; unmatched junction nucleotides: 4. Germline values: CDR1 DFQATT, CDR2 SNEGSKA (reference sequence). CDR3 coding DNA: TGCAGTGCTAGAGATTGGGACAGCACCTACGAGCAGTACTTC. It yields the protein CSARDWDSTYEQYF.

This clonotype was picked up many times. The chain carries TRBV19 and TRBJ2-2; TRBD2 agrees at 14 bases. V dropped 5 bases and J dropped 4; count of bases not matched to a gene: 9. Germline values: CDR1 LNHDA, CDR2 SQIVND (reference sequence). This CDR3 is built from 18 residues. For the CDR3, the DNA is TGTGCCAGTAGTGAACAACCGGGACTAGCGGGAGCCACCGGGGAGCTGTTTTTT. Its translation is CASSEQPGLAGATGELFF.

The table lists this clonotype with many counts. This rearrangement joins TRBV2 to TRBJ2-2; D unclear. The CDR3 is 13 amino acids. Looked up from germline, CDR1 is SNHLY and CDR2 is FYNNEI. The germline V and J ends were trimmed by 6 bases and 5 bases, with 10 bases remaining between them. CDR3 bases: TGTGCCAGCAGGGAGTTAATAACCGGGGAGCTGTTTTTT. Encoded protein: CASRELITGELFF.

This clonotype was recorded many times. The CDR3 DNA follows: TGCAGCGTCCTTAGCGGGAGAATAGGGGAGCAGTACTTC. It translates to CSVLSGRIGEQYF. The chain has TRBV29-1 and TRBJ2-7, with 9 nucleotides matching TRBD2. The V segment lost 6 bases and the J segment 7 bases; nucleotides outside the gene matches: 10. CDR3 length equals 13 residues. From germline, CDR1 is SQVTM and CDR2 ANQGSEA.

This clonotype is a singleton in its sample. Given a far larger clone just one base away, this is likely a sequencing read error. The genes are TRBV7-2 and TRBJ2-1, with D possibly TRBD2 on 5 matching bases. The CDR3 is 17 residues long. V was clipped by 0 bases and J by 13 bases, with 25 bases between them. Per the germline V gene, CDR1 is SGHTA and CDR2 is FQGNSA. The CDR3 region has the DNA TGTGCCAGCAGCTTAGCTCCTGGGCATCTAGCCAAAAACATTCAGTTCTTC. Its protein product is CASSLAPGHLAKNIQFF.

This clonotype was detected many times. The chain recombines TRBV7-8 with TRBJ2-5, with 11 bases fitting TRBD1. The CDR3 runs 18 residues. The V gene's germline CDR1 is SGHVS and CDR2 FQNEAQ. J lost 5 bases, V lost 4 bases, and 15 bases had no gene match. In nucleotides, the CDR3 is TGTGCCAGCAGCTGGCCGGGACAGGGGGAAAGGAGTGCGGAGACCCAGTACTTC. Protein product: CASSWPGQGERSAETQYF.

The chain uses TRBV6-2 or TRBV6-3 and TRBJ2-7; 8 bases map to TRBD1. There are 14 residues in the CDR3. J lost 1 base, V lost 4 bases, and 3 bases had no gene match. From germline, CDR1 is MNHEY and CDR2 SVGEGT. The DNA of the CDR3 is TGTGCCAGCAGTTGGGACAGGTGGTCCTACGAGCAGTACTTC. Protein product: CASSWDRWSYEQYF.

This clonotype occurred a few times. The rearrangement joins TRBV5-1 to TRBJ2-7; the D is unclear. Trimming pared 0 bases from V and 6 bases from J, leaving 13 bases between. The CDR3 is 14 residues long. Germline assignment: CDR1 SGHRS and CDR2 YFSETQ. CDR3 region: CASSLERMSGEQYF. The CDR3 DNA sequence: TGCGCCAGCAGCTTGGAGAGGATGTCGGGCGAGCAGTACTTC. The full variable domain, in which reference TRBV5-1 and TRBJ2-7 provide the parts outside the CDR3, is KAGVTQTPRYLIKTRGQQVTLSCSPISGHRSVSWYQQTPGQGLQFLFEYFSETQRNKGNFPGRFSGRQFSNSRSEMNVSTLELGDSALYLCASSLERMSGEQYFGPGTRLTVT.

A few counts support this clonotype. The chain uses TRBV6-8 and TRBJ1-2; D call uncertain. V gave up 11 bases and J gave up 2 bases, with 15 bases separating them. Germline V CDR1 and CDR2: MNHGY, SAAAGT. This CDR3 region has 13 residues. As DNA, the CDR3 is TGTGCCGCCTACACCCCGTCAAACTATGGCTACACCTTC. Protein sequence: CAAYTPSNYGYTF.